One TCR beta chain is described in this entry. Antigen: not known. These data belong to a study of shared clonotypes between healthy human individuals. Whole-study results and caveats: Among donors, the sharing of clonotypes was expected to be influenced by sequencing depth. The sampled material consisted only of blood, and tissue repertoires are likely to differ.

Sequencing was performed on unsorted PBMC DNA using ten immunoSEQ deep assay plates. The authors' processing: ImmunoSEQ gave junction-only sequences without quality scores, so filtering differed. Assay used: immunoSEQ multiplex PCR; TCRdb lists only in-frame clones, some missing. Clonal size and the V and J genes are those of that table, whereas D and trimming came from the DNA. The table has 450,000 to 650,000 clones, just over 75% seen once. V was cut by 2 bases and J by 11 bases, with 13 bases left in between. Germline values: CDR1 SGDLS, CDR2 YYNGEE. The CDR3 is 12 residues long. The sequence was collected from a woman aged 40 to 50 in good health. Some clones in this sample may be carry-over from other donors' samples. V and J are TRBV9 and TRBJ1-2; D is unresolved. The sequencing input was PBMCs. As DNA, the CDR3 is TGTGCCAGCAGCGTCGTGGGGATTGGTTACACCTTC. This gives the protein CASSVVGIGYTF.